This T cell receptor (beta chain) was identified in a study of PD-1 blockade in classical Hodgkin lymphoma (dated by TCRdb to about 2020). Some background on the complete study: Nivolumab dosing was 3 mg/kg intravenously every 2 weeks, continuing until either disease progression or unacceptable toxicity. A peripheral blood immune signature of response to PD-1 blockade in classical Hodgkin lymphoma was defined using TCR beta sequencing and CyTOF. General study outcomes and caveats: A significant rise by C4D1 was seen in CD4+ but not CD8+ TCR diversity (p=0.0027 vs p=0.16), with the rise being most apparent in complete responders (p=0.02). Baseline TCR diversity was reported to be lower in newly diagnosed patients than in healthy donors, and even lower in relapsed/refractory patients. The study was limited to a single clinical trial cohort, and causes of repertoire differences, possibly disease activity or prior therapy, remained undefined. Diversity was lower in patients who began nivolumab less than 1 year after ASCT, so these patients were left out of later analyses to avoid confounding by immune reconstitution. Among trial patients, those achieving complete response had baseline diversity similar to that of newly diagnosed patients, while diversity was significantly lower in partial responders and progressors.

The Qiagen DNeasy kit was used to extract genomic DNA from unsorted PBMCs and from the negatively selected CD4+ and CD8+ fractions. TCR beta CDR3 regions were subjected to amplification by immunoSEQ multiplex PCR with primers that anneal to V and J segments. Amplification bias was minimized using a synthetic immune receptor repertoire, and residual bias was removed computationally after sequencing. As for the original processing: Custom Python scripts were used to quantify repertoire diversity as the Shannon entropy index. Unsorted, CD4+ and CD8+ repertoires were examined separately, except in combined analyses, for which CD4+ and CD8+ sequences were merged in silico. A clone was considered expanded if an increase in frequency of at least 2-fold after treatment relative to C1D1 was found, and a pseudocount of 0.5 was applied to clones undetected at baseline. Clones with 0 or 1 copy at C1D1 were classified as singleton clones, and clones with 2 or more copies were classified as non-singleton clones. Clones expanded in unsorted samples were labelled as CD4+, CD8+ or unknown by matching protein sequences in sorted samples from the same patient. Wilcoxon tests on paired samples were used to test changes in diversity from C1D1 to C4D1. In TCRdb, the immuneACCESS table is reduced to in-frame sequences with V and J assigned. These tables do not hold every clone; where another copy was compared, an unresolved V gene accounts for under half, and the others remain unexplained. V and J calls and clone size are those listed in that table; D and trimming were worked out from the DNA. Across this sample there are 32,000 or so clones, with approximately 90% seen only once. Approximately 0.27% of the sample comes from the top ten.

With regard to this clone: The antigen this receptor binds is unknown. Per-base qualities were not stored, and no clone one base away is much larger.

The time point label here, explained by the study, means: cycle 4 day 1 (C4D1), after around six weeks of nivolumab. Every trial patient had relapsed after autologous stem cell transplantation, and cohorts A, B and C differed in prior brentuximab vedotin exposure. A Miltenyi CD4+ T cell isolation kit was used for magnetic negative selection to purify CD4+ T cells from thawed PBMCs. A total of over 55 patients with relapsed/refractory classical Hodgkin lymphoma made up the trial cohort, and each patient's best overall response was complete response, partial response or progressive disease. Single-agent nivolumab was administered to trial patients in the multi-cohort phase II CheckMate 205 trial. An independent review committee assessed best overall response using the 2007 International Working Group response criteria. Trial PBMCs were collected just before the start of nivolumab (C1D1) and during therapy at cycle 2 day 1 and cycle 4 day 1. After peripheral blood was drawn into 8 mL Vacutainer Cell Preparation Tubes, PBMCs were isolated by centrifugation and then cryopreserved. Purified CD4+ and CD8+ fractions were prepared only for cases in which an additional PBMC sample was available. Magnetically labelled cells were removed on LS columns in a quadroMACS separator, and the flow-through was collected as the purified fraction.

The junction shows trimming of 6 bases on V and 4 bases on J, plus 11 bases between the germline ends. The CDR3 goes from the cysteine to the phenylalanine over 13 residues. Only the CDR3 DNA stays, 39 bases, in frame from base 1. The germline V gene gives CDR1 as SGHRS and CDR2 as YFSETQ. The sequences come from CD4+ T cells from blood, collected before the fourth cycle of nivolumab. The V and J segments used are TRBV5-1 and TRBJ1-3, and perhaps TRBD1 as D gene, on 6 matching bases. The receptor comes from a human donor with classical Hodgkin lymphoma. At the DNA level, the sequence is TGCGCCAGCATGAAGACAGGCGGAAACACCATATATTTT. Translated, this gives CASMKTGGNTIYF. Full variable domain (CDR3 extended with the reference TRBV5-1 and TRBJ1-3 proteins): KAGVTQTPRYLIKTRGQQVTLSCSPISGHRSVSWYQQTPGQGLQFLFEYFSETQRNKGNFPGRFSGRQFSNSRSEMNVSTLELGDSALYLCASMKTGGNTIYFGEGSWLTVV.